This record looks at one TCR beta chain sequence and its context. Its antigen is currently unknown. Generated by immunoSEQ multiplex PCR, the TCRdb table keeps only in-frame clones and is missing some. The table records 600,000 to 700,000 clones, about three quarters of them present only once. The record originates from a study of shared clonotypes between healthy human individuals. A split of CD4+ cells into CD45RA+ naive and CD45RA-negative memory subsets was performed. Study outcomes and limitations: It was the non-shared clonotypes that had lower generation probabilities than clonotypes shared by all four donors. The expectation was that sequencing depth would affect clonotype sharing among donors. Some naive CD4 clonotypes, 4% to 6%, turned up in common across four donors.

The sequenced sample was memory CD4+ T cells sorted from blood. The subset was: CD45RA-negative fraction. This sequence originates from a woman in her 30s in good health.

The CDR3 spells CASKQGADTDTQYF. CDR3 in DNA: TGTGCCAGCAAACAGGGGGCGGACACAGATACGCAGTATTTT. The chain is built from TRBV2 and TRBJ2-3; 9 bases match TRBD1. After removal of 7 bases from V and 2 bases from J, the junction contained 4 bases not matched to a gene. CDR3 size: 14 residues. The germline V gene has CDR1 SNHLY and CDR2 FYNNEI.